The 9 T cell receptor beta chains reported below all come from one sample, sequenced in a study of tumor and adjacent non-tumor tissue in lung cancer. A modified ARM-PCR protocol with three rounds of nested PCR amplified TCRbeta. In TCRdb, the multiplex PCR reads were re-called with MiXCR into one record per CDR3 protein. The data show approximately 150,000 distinct CDR3 sequences, approximately 72% seen once. This sample's RNA came from whole unsorted tissue. The sequenced sample was lung tumor tissue. The receptors come from a man in his 60s with small cell lung cancer.

About this clonotype itself: The conserved phenylalanine or tryptophan normally closing the CDR3 is absent here, so this likely arose from a read error. CDR3 bases: TGTGCCAACAGCCCCCACAGGGCCTATGGCTACACCATC. This translates into CANSPHRAYGYTI. The chain joins TRBV11-3 to TRBJ1-2; TRBD1 might be the D (6 bases). The germline CDR1 and CDR2 sequences are SGHNT and YENEEA. The CDR3 extends over 13 amino acids.

For this clonotype: A junction boundary mismatches the germline segment, possibly from a read error. The gene calls are TRBV11-3 and TRBJ2-1; 10 nucleotides align to TRBD1. Germline loops: CDR1 SGHNT, CDR2 YENEEA. This CDR3 is built from 14 residues. The CDR3 reads CASRLGTGVGEQFF. The CDR3 DNA reads TGTGCCAGCAGATTAGGGACAGGGGTGGGTGAGCAATTCTTC.

This clonotype showed up just a few times. At one of its ends the junction is not consistent with the germline gene, which may arise from a read error. V usage is TRBV2 and J usage is TRBJ1-5; tentative D call: TRBD1 (5 bases). There are 13 residues in the CDR3. Germline values: CDR1 SNHLY, CDR2 FYNNEI. The CDR3 loop reads CVSRADSNQPQHF. CDR3 DNA: TGTGTCAGCAGGGCCGATAGCAATCAGCCCCAGCATTTT.

In this sample, this clonotype turned up a few times. A much larger clone differs by one base, so this may be a read error. This sequence joins TRBV11-3 and TRBJ1-3, with no clear D. This CDR3 has 14 residues. CDR1 SGHNT and CDR2 YENEEA come from the germline V gene. CDR3 sequence reads: CASSPAVSGSTIYF. In DNA form, the CDR3 reads TGTGCCAGCAGCCCGGCGGTTTCTGGAAGCACCATATATTTT.

This chain uses TRBV20-1 with TRBJ2-6; D perhaps matches TRBD2 (5 bases). Germline CDR1 DFQATT, CDR2 SNEGSKA (reference sequence). Trimming cost V 3 bases and J 0 bases, with 12 bases left between them. The CDR3 extends over 16 amino acids. The CDR3 protein is CSARRAGNSGANVLTF. For the CDR3, the DNA is TGCAGTGCTAGGCGCGCGGGCAACTCTGGGGCCAACGTCCTGACTTTC.

This clonotype has a single count. Being one base from a much bigger clone, this may be a read error. V usage is TRBV5-4 and J usage is TRBJ2-2; unclear D gene. Germline CDR1 reads SGHNT; CDR2 reads YYREEE (reference sequence). The CDR3 length is 14 residues. The CDR3 DNA sequence: TGTGCCAGCAGCCAGAACTGGAACGCCGGGGAGCTGTTTTTT. Translated: CASSQNWNAGELFF.

This clonotype came up many times. The chain has TRBV6-5 and TRBJ2-3; TRBD1 aligns across 10 bases. CDR3 length: 14 amino acids. J was trimmed by 7 bases and V by 5 bases; bases with no gene match: 6. The germline CDR1 and CDR2 sequences are MNHEY and SVGAGI. CDR3 amino acids: CASSRDRGKNTQYF. Here the CDR3 DNA reads TGTGCCAGCAGTCGGGACAGGGGCAAGAATACGCAGTATTTT.

This clonotype has just one count. The chain has TRBV20-1 and TRBJ1-3; D is unresolved. The CDR3 has 14 amino acids. The germline V gene encodes CDR1 DFQATT and CDR2 SNEGSKA (reference sequence). V lost 2 bases and J 0 bases, leaving 8 bases between the germline ends. The chain's CDR3 is CSARNGNSGNTIYF. In nucleotides, the CDR3 is TGCAGTGCTAGAAATGGGAACTCTGGAAACACCATATATTTT.

The rearrangement joins TRBV11-1 to TRBJ2-4; D gene uncertain. The CDR3 length is 13 residues. V dropped 3 bases and J dropped 6 bases, with 9 bases sitting between them. Looked up from germline, CDR1 is SGHAT and CDR2 is FQDESV (reference sequence). The CDR3 DNA follows: TGTGCCAGCAGCTTCTCACGGTCAAACATTCAGTACTTC. Its protein is CASSFSRSNIQYF.